A single sample is the source of the 14 T cell receptor beta chains below, sequenced in a study of T cell responses to AZD1222 COVID-19 vaccine. The data were produced by immunoSEQ multiplex PCR, yet TCRdb's version contains in-frame clones alone and is incomplete. The sample has 120,000 or so clones, under 95% seen once; the top ten hold around 5%. Sequences were derived from peripheral blood, sampled 28 days after the second AZD1222 dose. These receptors were taken from an adult who received the AZD1222 COVID-19 vaccine.

This chain connects TRBV19 to TRBJ1-4, with D possibly being TRBD1 (5 bases). Deletions cut 0 bases from V and 8 bases from J, with 10 bases between. Germline V gene data show CDR1 as LNHDA and CDR2 as SQIVND (reference sequence). This CDR3 contains 14 residues. CDR3 DNA: TGTGCCAGTAGTATAGAGGTCCGGGGCGAAAAACTGTTTTTT. Translating it yields CASSIEVRGEKLFF.

Remarks on this clone: Other DNA sequences in the same sample also yield this CDR3. The rearrangement uses TRBV18 and TRBJ2-3; D unclear. V lost 5 bases, J lost 0 bases, and 0 bases lay in between. This CDR3 comprises 11 residues. Germline CDR1 KGHSH, CDR2 LQKENI. Here the CDR3 DNA reads TGTGCCAGCTCAAGCACAGATACGCAGTATTTT. As protein: CASSSTDTQYF.

The rearrangement uses TRBV5-4 and TRBJ2-1; 14 bases are a match to TRBD2. Germline V lookup: CDR1 SGHNT, CDR2 YYREEE (reference sequence). The CDR3 has 17 residues. Trimming removed 2 bases from V and 7 bases from J; junction bases left unmatched: 8. The CDR3 loop reads CASSFPGTSGSVNEQFF. In nucleotides, the CDR3 is TGTGCCAGCAGCTTCCCGGGGACTAGCGGGAGTGTAAATGAGCAGTTCTTC. Full variable domain (rest looked up from reference TRBV5-4 and TRBJ2-1): ETGVTQSPTHLIKTRGQQVTLRCSSQSGHNTVSWYQQALGQGPQFIFQYYREEENGRGNFPPRFSGLQFPNYSSELNVNALELDDSALYLCASSFPGTSGSVNEQFFGPGTRLTVL.

The chain recombines TRBV27 with TRBJ2-1; 12 nucleotides match TRBD2. The V gene's germline CDR1 is MNHEY and CDR2 SMNVEV (reference sequence). The ends lost 3 bases at V and 7 bases at J; junction bases unmatched: 7. This CDR3 contains 16 residues. CDR3 residues: CASSLRTSGIWNEQFF. CDR3 nucleotides: TGTGCCAGCAGTTTGAGGACTAGCGGGATCTGGAATGAGCAGTTCTTC.

This rearrangement joins TRBV4-1 to TRBJ2-3; TRBD1 is a possible D gene (6 bases). This CDR3 spans 16 amino acids. With 0 bases removed from V and 2 bases from J, the gap between germline ends came to 12 bases. Germline CDR1 reads MGHRA; CDR2 reads YSYEKL. CDR3 sequence reads: CASSQEIDRPTDTQYF. Here the CDR3 DNA reads TGCGCCAGCAGCCAAGAGATTGACAGGCCCACAGATACGCAGTATTTT.

This chain uses TRBV4-1 with TRBJ2-5; D may be TRBD2 (5 bases). The ends were cut back, 1 base at V and 5 bases at J, with 8 bases in the middle. Germline CDR1 reads MGHRA; CDR2 reads YSYEKL. CDR3 length: 13 amino acids. CDR3 DNA sequence: TGCGCCAGCAGCCAAGGAACTAGGGAGACCCAGTACTTC. Its translation: CASSQGTRETQYF.

The CDR3 DNA reads as TGTGCCAGCTCACCTCTAGCGGGGCCCGGAAACACCATATATTTT. Protein product: CASSPLAGPGNTIYF. The chain couples TRBV18 to TRBJ1-3; possibly TRBD1 for D (5 bases). The CDR3 is 15 amino acids. Germline assignment: CDR1 KGHSH and CDR2 LQKENI. The ends were cut back, 3 bases at V and 4 bases at J, with 13 bases in the middle.

V and J are TRBV9 and TRBJ1-2, with a possible D match to TRBD1 (5 bases). This CDR3 is 15 amino acids long. V was clipped by 3 bases and J by 4 bases, with 16 bases between them. Germline CDR1 SGDLS, CDR2 YYNGEE. CDR3 nucleotide sequence: TGTGCCAGCAGCGCCCCCACAGGACGTACCTATGGCTACACCTTC. This translates into CASSAPTGRTYGYTF.

The V and J genes are TRBV6-1 and TRBJ1-4; 12 positions match TRBD1. Unmatched junction bases numbered 5, after V lost 2 bases and J lost 4 bases. The CDR3 consists of 17 residues. CDR1 MNHNS and CDR2 SASEGT come from the germline V gene. CDR3: CASSEWDRGPGNEKLFF. For the CDR3, the DNA is TGTGCCAGCAGTGAATGGGACAGGGGGCCTGGTAATGAAAAACTGTTTTTT.

The chain is built from TRBV19 and TRBJ1-5, with 9 bases matching TRBD1. After removal of 7 bases from V and 2 bases from J, the junction contained 6 bases not matched to a gene. Germline CDR1 is LNHDA and CDR2 is SQIVND (reference sequence). The length of the CDR3 is 15 residues. CDR3 DNA: TGTGCCAGTACCGTGGACAGGGGCGGCAATCAGCCCCAGCATTTT. This sequence encodes CASTVDRGGNQPQHF.

CDR3 sequence: CASSTTLNSNQPQHF. The CDR3 region has the DNA TGTGCCAGCAGTACCACGCTTAATAGCAATCAGCCCCAGCATTTT. The chain carries TRBV6-5 and TRBJ1-5; D unclear. This CDR3 is 15 amino acids long. Germline CDR1 reads MNHEY; CDR2 reads SVGAGI. Trimming cost V 5 bases and J 0 bases, with 11 bases left between them.

The gene calls are TRBV3-1 (or the pseudogene TRBV3-2) and TRBJ2-3, with D perhaps assigned TRBD1 or TRBD2 (5 bases each). Trimming took 0 bases from V and 1 from J, leaving 8 bases between them. This CDR3 spans 15 amino acids. Germline CDR1 and CDR2: LGHDT and YNNKEL (reference sequence). CDR3 in amino acids: CASSQDRGRTDTQYF. The CDR3 DNA sequence: TGTGCCAGCAGCCAAGATCGGGGCCGCACAGATACGCAGTATTTT.

This chain connects TRBV7-2 to TRBJ1-1, with 9 bases that match TRBD1. V shed 4 bases, J shed 5 bases, and the junction held 8 bases outside the gene matches. Germline CDR1 and CDR2: SGHTA and FQGNSA. The CDR3 is 15 amino acids. In nucleotides, the CDR3 is TGTGCCAGCAGCTCGAACAGGGGGCCGGGGACTGAAGCTTTCTTT. Its protein is CASSSNRGPGTEAFF.

This chain links TRBV6-2 or TRBV6-3 with TRBJ1-1; TRBD1 might be the D (6 bases). Per the germline V gene, CDR1 is MNHEY and CDR2 is SVGEGT. The CDR3 spans 13 residues. Trimming cost V 8 bases and J 6 bases, with 16 bases left between them. The CDR3 DNA reads TGTGCCAGCGGCCAAGGGGGAACCTCTGAAGCTTTCTTT. This encodes CASGQGGTSEAFF.